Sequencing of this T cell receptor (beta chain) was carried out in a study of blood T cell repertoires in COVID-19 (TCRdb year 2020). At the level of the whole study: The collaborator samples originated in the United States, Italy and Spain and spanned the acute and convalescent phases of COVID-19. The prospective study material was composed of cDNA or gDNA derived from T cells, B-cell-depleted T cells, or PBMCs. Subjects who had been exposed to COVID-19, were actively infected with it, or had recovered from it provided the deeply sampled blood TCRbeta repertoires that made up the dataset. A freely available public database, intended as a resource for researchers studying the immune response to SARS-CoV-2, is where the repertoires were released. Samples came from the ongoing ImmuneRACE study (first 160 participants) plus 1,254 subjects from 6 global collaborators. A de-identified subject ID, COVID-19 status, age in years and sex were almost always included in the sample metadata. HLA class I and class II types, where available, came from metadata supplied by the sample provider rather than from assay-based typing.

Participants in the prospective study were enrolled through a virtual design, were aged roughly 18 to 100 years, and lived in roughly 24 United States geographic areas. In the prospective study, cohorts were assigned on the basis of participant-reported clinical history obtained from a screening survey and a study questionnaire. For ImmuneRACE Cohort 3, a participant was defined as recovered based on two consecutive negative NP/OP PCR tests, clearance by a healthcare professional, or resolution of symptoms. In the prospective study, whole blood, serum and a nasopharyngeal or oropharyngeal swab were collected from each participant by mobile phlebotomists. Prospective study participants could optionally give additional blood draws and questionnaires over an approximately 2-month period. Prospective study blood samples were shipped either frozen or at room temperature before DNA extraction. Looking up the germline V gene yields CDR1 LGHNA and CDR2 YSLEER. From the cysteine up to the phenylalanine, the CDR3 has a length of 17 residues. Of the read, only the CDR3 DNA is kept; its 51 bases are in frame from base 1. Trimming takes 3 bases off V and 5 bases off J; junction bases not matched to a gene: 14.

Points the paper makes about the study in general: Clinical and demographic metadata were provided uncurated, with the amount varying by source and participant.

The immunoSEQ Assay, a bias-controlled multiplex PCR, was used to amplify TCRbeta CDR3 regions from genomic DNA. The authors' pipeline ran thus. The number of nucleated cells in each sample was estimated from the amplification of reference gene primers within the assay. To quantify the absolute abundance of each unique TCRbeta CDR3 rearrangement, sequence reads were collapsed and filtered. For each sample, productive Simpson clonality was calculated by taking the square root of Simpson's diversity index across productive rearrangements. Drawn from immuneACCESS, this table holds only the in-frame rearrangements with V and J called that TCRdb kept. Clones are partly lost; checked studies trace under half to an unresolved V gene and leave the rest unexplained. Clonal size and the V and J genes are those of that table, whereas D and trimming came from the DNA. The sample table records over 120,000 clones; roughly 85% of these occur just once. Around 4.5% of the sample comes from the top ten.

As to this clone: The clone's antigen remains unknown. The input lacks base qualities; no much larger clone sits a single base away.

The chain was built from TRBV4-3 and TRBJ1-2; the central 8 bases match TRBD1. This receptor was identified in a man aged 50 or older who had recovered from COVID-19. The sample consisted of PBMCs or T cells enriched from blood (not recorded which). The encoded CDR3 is CASSHLGTGGSMYGYTF. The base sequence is TGCGCCAGCAGCCACCTGGGGACAGGCGGAAGTATGTATGGCTACACCTTC.